Listed below are T cell receptor beta chains from one sample, sequenced in a study of blood T cell repertoires in COVID-19. Clones were sequenced by immunoSEQ multiplex PCR, and TCRdb holds only the in-frame ones, with some missing. The data contain roughly 120,000 clones, over 85% of them singletons. The sequencing sample was made of peripheral blood. The receptor source for this set is a man aged 60 to 69 with COVID-19, enrolled during active disease. Each CDR3 is given with its conserved first and last residue. Each record gives: clone size, J gene, V gene, D gene, CDR3 length, CDR3 protein, CDR3 DNA. D genes are given only for firm matches. Size is stated for part of the rows, as once, few or many counts, or as a class when the clone is expanded.

size: -
J: TRBJ1-5
V: TRBV19
D: -
length: 13
CDR3: CASSIGGRQPQHF
DNA: TGTGCCAGTAGTATCGGGGGGCGTCAGCCCCAGCATTTT

size: -
J: TRBJ2-1
V: TRBV19
D: TRBD2
length: 18
CDR3: CATKLAGGPLSSYNEQFF
DNA: TGTGCCACCAAACTAGCGGGAGGTCCCCTCAGCTCCTACAATGAGCAGTTCTTC

size: -
J: TRBJ1-4
V: TRBV21-1
D: -
length: 14
CDR3: CASSKGREGEKLFF
DNA: TGTGCCAGCAGCAAGGGCAGGGAGGGCGAAAAACTGTTTTTT

size: -
J: TRBJ2-1
V: TRBV24-1
D: TRBD1
length: 13
CDR3: CATGTGASGEQFF
DNA: TGTGCCACCGGCACAGGGGCCTCCGGGGAGCAGTTCTTC

size: -
J: TRBJ2-1
V: TRBV20-1
D: TRBD1
length: 15
CDR3: CSASTGTGATDEQFF
DNA: TGCAGTGCTAGTACGGGGACAGGGGCTACGGATGAGCAGTTCTTC

size: once
J: TRBJ2-2
V: TRBV14
D: TRBD1
length: 14
CDR3: CASSQDRGTGELFF
DNA: TGTGCCAGCAGTCAGGACAGGGGCACCGGGGAGCTGTTTTTT

size: few
J: TRBJ1-2
V: TRBV9
D: -
length: 15
CDR3: CASSPPRGRADGYTF
DNA: TGTGCCAGCAGCCCCCCCCGAGGGAGGGCGGATGGCTACACCTTC

size: -
J: TRBJ2-7
V: TRBV28
D: TRBD1
length: 14
CDR3: CASSPDRGGYEQYF
DNA: TGTGCCAGCAGTCCGGACAGGGGAGGTTACGAGCAGTACTTC

size: -
J: TRBJ2-3
V: TRBV13
D: TRBD1
length: 15
CDR3: CASSLTGEWPDTQYF
DNA: TGTGCCAGCAGCTTAACAGGGGAATGGCCAGATACGCAGTATTTT

size: -
J: TRBJ1-2
V: TRBV5-1
D: -
length: 15
CDR3: CASSLAGQPNYGYTF
DNA: TGCGCCAGCAGCTTGGCCGGACAGCCGAACTATGGCTACACCTTC

size: -
J: TRBJ2-5
V: TRBV9
D: -
length: 14
CDR3: CASSVGEIQETQYF
DNA: TGTGCCAGCAGCGTAGGAGAGATCCAAGAGACCCAGTACTTC

size: once
J: TRBJ2-1
V: TRBV6-1
D: -
length: 12
CDR3: CASSEGGGEQFF
DNA: TGTGCCAGCAGTGAAGGTGGAGGTGAGCAGTTCTTC

size: -
J: TRBJ2-3
V: TRBV30
D: TRBD2
length: 15
CDR3: CAWSVETSETDTQYF
DNA: TGTGCCTGGAGTGTAGAGACTAGCGAGACAGATACGCAGTATTTT

size: -
J: TRBJ2-2
V: TRBV4-1
D: -
length: 15
CDR3: CASSQEVRQAGELFF
DNA: TGCGCCAGCAGCCAAGAAGTTCGGCAGGCCGGGGAGCTGTTTTTT

size: -
J: TRBJ1-4
V: TRBV5-4
D: TRBD1
length: 14
CDR3: CASSIQGSHEKLFF
DNA: TGTGCCAGCAGCATACAGGGGTCGCATGAAAAACTGTTTTTT

size: -
J: TRBJ2-1
V: TRBV28
D: TRBD2
length: 15
CDR3: CASSLTSGDLKEQFF
DNA: TGTGCCAGCAGTCTGACTAGCGGTGACTTGAAGGAGCAGTTCTTC

size: -
J: TRBJ2-1
V: TRBV5-1
D: -
length: 14
CDR3: CASSSASQYNEQFF
DNA: TGCGCCAGCAGCTCCGCTAGCCAATACAATGAGCAGTTCTTC

size: -
J: TRBJ1-1
V: TRBV5-5
D: TRBD1
length: 13
CDR3: CASSLTGGTEAFF
DNA: TGTGCCAGCAGCTTGACAGGGGGCACTGAAGCTTTCTTT

size: -
J: TRBJ1-4
V: TRBV29-1
D: TRBD1
length: 15
CDR3: CSVEDDRGTNEKLFF
DNA: TGCAGCGTTGAAGATGACAGGGGAACTAATGAAAAACTGTTTTTT

size: once
J: TRBJ2-5
V: TRBV18
D: TRBD1
length: 14
CDR3: CASSPDRGDWTQYF
DNA: TGTGCCAGCTCACCGGACAGGGGTGACTGGACCCAGTACTTC

size: -
J: TRBJ2-5
V: TRBV11-2
D: -
length: 14
CDR3: CASSRRTDQETQYF
DNA: TGTGCCAGCAGCCGAAGGACAGACCAAGAGACCCAGTACTTC